Each of the 25 T cell receptor beta chains below was sequenced from the same sample in a study of blood T cells in healthy people across ages. A J-beta primer mix and a sample-barcoded 5' primer were used in a second PCR of about 7 to 12 cycles. MiXCR, run by TCRdb on the 5' RACE reads, gives a single entry per CDR3 protein. The sample includes roughly 500,000 distinct CDR3 sequences, about 25% of them seen just once. The same data also contributed to another study, on T cells of mothers and their children.

Sequenced input: blood. These receptors were obtained from a boy between 10 and 17 years old in good health.

The chain carries TRBV6-5 and TRBJ2-7; 11 nucleotides match TRBD2. This CDR3 contains 18 residues. V trimming: 2 bases; J trimming: 0 bases; junction bases outside the gene matches: 9. The germline V gene encodes CDR1 MNHEY and CDR2 SVGAGI. This chain's CDR3 is CASSYAGTSGGSSYEQYF. CDR3 nucleotide sequence: TGTGCCAGCAGTTACGCTGGGACTAGCGGCGGTAGCTCCTACGAGCAGTACTTC.

This sequence joins TRBV5-1 and TRBJ2-5; D remains ambiguous. From germline, CDR1 is SGHRS and CDR2 YFSETQ. V dropped 0 bases and J dropped 2 bases, with 14 bases sitting between them. CDR3 size: 16 residues. Written as DNA, the CDR3 is TGCGCCAGCAGCTTGGCACCCAGATACCAGCAAGAGACCCAGTACTTC. Its protein is CASSLAPRYQQETQYF.

V usage is TRBV6-6 and J usage is TRBJ1-3; the D is unclear. Germline CDR1 MNHNY, CDR2 SVGAGI (reference sequence). V lost 0 bases to trimming and J lost 4 bases, with 4 bases between them. There are 13 residues in the CDR3. CDR3 sequence (DNA): TGTGCCAGCAGTTACTCGCTAGGAAACACCATATATTTT. This translates into CASSYSLGNTIYF.

The chain has TRBV29-1 and TRBJ2-2, with D unclear. CDR1 is SQVTM and CDR2 is ANQGSEA in the germline V gene. The CDR3 spans 15 residues. Deletions cut 7 bases from V and 1 base from J, with 16 bases between. This CDR3 is CSARREGGNTGELFF. The DNA of the CDR3 is TGCAGCGCACGTCGAGAAGGTGGGAACACCGGGGAGCTGTTTTTT.

The rearrangement links TRBV10-3 to TRBJ2-3, with TRBD2 matching 11 bases. V dropped 2 bases and J dropped 2; count of bases not matched to a gene: 15. CDR3 length: 20 residues. Germline V CDR1 and CDR2: ENHRY, SYGVKD. CDR3 amino acids: CAISENPKVAGGPVTDTQYF. The CDR3, as DNA: TGTGCCATCAGTGAGAACCCCAAGGTAGCGGGAGGGCCGGTCACAGATACGCAGTATTTT.

The V call is TRBV24-1, the J call TRBJ2-2; 9 positions match TRBD1. V lost 4 bases, J lost 4 bases, and 6 bases stayed unmatched. The germline V gene encodes CDR1 KGHDR and CDR2 SFDVKD. The CDR3 loop spans 16 amino acids. Written as DNA, the CDR3 is TGTGCCACCAGTGAAAAGACAGGGGGTGGCACCGGGGAGCTGTTTTTT. Translated: CATSEKTGGGTGELFF.

This clonotype was detected a few times. J is TRBJ2-7 and V is TRBV20-1, with 7 nucleotides matching TRBD1. The CDR3 runs to 13 residues. Trimming took 7 bases from V and 1 from J; bases not matched to a gene: 7. Germline lookup yields CDR1 DFQATT and CDR2 SNEGSKA (reference sequence). The CDR3 DNA reads TGCAGTGTTAAATGGACAGGATCCTACGAGCAGTACTTC. Its protein product is CSVKWTGSYEQYF.

This clonotype was detected a few times. The chain links TRBV6-2 or TRBV6-3 to TRBJ2-5, with 7 bases identical to TRBD2. The CDR3 extends over 14 amino acids. V gave up 2 bases and J gave up 5 bases; unmatched junction bases: 5. From germline, CDR1 is MNHEY and CDR2 SVGEGT. CDR3 in amino acids: CASSYRGVGETQYF. The CDR3 nucleotides read TGTGCCAGCAGTTACCGGGGGGTAGGGGAGACCCAGTACTTC.

The chain combines TRBV24-1 with TRBJ2-1; TRBD1 is a possible D gene (6 bases). This CDR3 comprises 16 residues. V was trimmed by 4 bases and J by 0 bases, leaving 12 bases between them. Germline loops: CDR1 KGHDR, CDR2 SFDVKD. CDR3 sequence: CATSELKGGSYNEQFF. CDR3 nucleotides: TGTGCCACCAGTGAGTTAAAAGGGGGCTCCTACAATGAGCAGTTCTTC.

The chain recombines TRBV7-9 with TRBJ2-6, with no clear D. The V gene lost 0 bases and the J gene lost 0 bases, with 9 bases spanning the gap. This CDR3 region has 17 residues. Germline V lookup: CDR1 SEHNR, CDR2 FQNEAQ (reference sequence). The CDR3 region is CASSLALGFSGANVLTF. The DNA for the CDR3 is TGTGCCAGCAGCTTAGCCCTAGGATTCTCTGGGGCCAACGTCCTGACTTTC.

This clonotype was observed a handful of times. The V call is TRBV20-1, the J call TRBJ2-5, with D maybe TRBD1 (5 bases). V was cut by 1 base and J by 11 bases, with 17 bases left in between. Germline V gene lookup returns CDR1 DFQATT and CDR2 SNEGSKA (reference sequence). The CDR3 consists of 13 residues. CDR3 region: CSARGDPQVEQYF. The CDR3 DNA is TGCAGTGCTAGAGGAGACCCACAGGTTGAGCAGTACTTC.

The chain uses TRBV30 and TRBJ1-4; no reliable D call. Germline CDR1 and CDR2: GTSNPN and SVGIG (reference sequence). CDR3 length equals 12 residues. Trimming removed 3 bases from V and 8 bases from J, with 10 bases in between. The CDR3 DNA reads as TGTGCCTGGAGCCTTAACGGGGAAAAACTGTTTTTT. Translating gives CAWSLNGEKLFF.

The rearrangement links TRBV9 to TRBJ2-1; 13 bases line up with TRBD2. With 3 bases clipped from V and 4 bases from J, the junction kept 10 bases outside the gene matches. Germline loops: CDR1 SGDLS, CDR2 YYNGEE. This CDR3 spans 18 amino acids. The DNA of the CDR3 is TGTGCCAGCAGCGCTCCCGGGACTAGCGGGATCGGATACAATGAGCAGTTCTTC. Its translation: CASSAPGTSGIGYNEQFF.

The chain links TRBV7-3 to TRBJ2-1; D is ambiguous. Deletions cut 1 base from V and 5 bases from J, with 6 bases between. The length of the CDR3 is 13 residues. CDR1 and CDR2 (germline): SGHTA, FQGTGA. The chain's CDR3 is CASSLRRDNEQFF. In DNA, the CDR3 is TGTGCCAGCAGCTTAAGGAGAGACAATGAGCAGTTCTTC. Supplemented by reference TRBV7-3 and TRBJ2-1, the full variable domain reads GAGVSQTPSNKVTEKGKYVELRCDPISGHTALYWYRQSLGQGPEFLIYFQGTGAADDSGLPNDRFFAVRPEGSVSTLKIQRTERGDSAVYLCASSLRRDNEQFFGPGTRLTVL.

The chain recombines TRBV20-1 with TRBJ2-5; D is ambiguous. The J call may be faulty, since TRBJ2-7 better matches the DNA end. The V gene's germline CDR1 is DFQATT and CDR2 SNEGSKA (reference sequence). The CDR3 is 12 residues long. In DNA, the CDR3 is TGCAGTCCTGGACCAAAAGCCTACGAGCAGTACTTC. This gives the protein CSPGPKAYEQYF.

This clonotype showed up just a few times. The chain joins TRBV10-3 to TRBJ2-3, with D perhaps matching TRBD1 or TRBD2 (5 bases each). The CDR3 runs 13 residues. CDR1 and CDR2 from the germline V gene are ENHRY and SYGVKD. V dropped 4 bases and J dropped 4 bases, with 9 bases sitting between them. DNA for the CDR3: TGTGCCATCAGTGCGGGGCAGGCAGATACGCAGTATTTT. This codes for CAISAGQADTQYF.

The rearrangement links TRBV7-8 to TRBJ2-1; no clear D gene. Germline assignment: CDR1 SGHVS and CDR2 FQNEAQ. This CDR3 has 15 residues. Trimming removed 1 base at V and 7 bases at J, with 14 bases between. CDR3 loop: CASSLEDRTLNEQFF. As DNA, the CDR3 is TGTGCCAGCAGCTTAGAAGATCGGACCCTAAATGAGCAGTTCTTC.

This clonotype was observed a few times. This sequence joins TRBV20-1 and TRBJ1-6, with 7 bases identical to TRBD1. The V gene end was trimmed by 3 bases and the J gene end by 0 bases; junction bases not matched to a gene: 5. CDR1 and CDR2 from the germline V gene are DFQATT and SNEGSKA (reference sequence). The CDR3 runs 16 residues. CDR3 region: CSARDRRSSYNSPLHF. The CDR3 DNA reads TGCAGTGCTAGGGACAGGAGAAGCTCCTATAATTCACCCCTCCACTTT.

J is TRBJ1-1 and V is TRBV9, with D perhaps matching TRBD1 (5 bases). Germline V CDR1 and CDR2: SGDLS, YYNGEE. Trimming stripped 4 bases from V and 3 bases from J, with 16 bases between. The CDR3 loop spans 15 amino acids. CDR3 DNA: TGTGCCAGCAGCCCTTCGGGGCTCATGGACACTGAAGCTTTCTTT. This encodes CASSPSGLMDTEAFF.

This clonotype was counted a few times. It is unclear where the CDR3 begins or ends on the DNA, so no DNA is shown, and the CDR3 is as TCRdb lists it. This rearrangement joins TRBV29-1 to TRBJ2-2; the listed D gene, TRBD1, was not tested against the DNA. A total of 14 residues make up the CDR3, ends included. The germline CDR1 and CDR2 sequences are SQVTM and ANQGSEA. The CDR3 protein is CSVATGANTGEPFF.

This clonotype was picked up a small number of times. The V and J genes are TRBV12-3 or TRBV12-4 and TRBJ1-3; 7 bases are a match to TRBD1. After removal of 6 bases from V and 2 bases from J, the junction contained 4 bases not matched to a gene. The CDR3 is made up of 14 amino acids. Here the CDR3 reads CASRVQGPGNTIYF. In DNA form, the CDR3 reads TGTGCCAGCAGGGTACAGGGGCCTGGAAACACCATATATTTT.

The rearrangement joins TRBV6-5 to TRBJ2-5; D assignment may be TRBD1 or TRBD2 (6 bases each). TRBJ2-7 matches the DNA end more closely, so the J call is doubtful. Germline loops: CDR1 MNHEY, CDR2 SVGAGI. The CDR3 loop spans 14 amino acids. The CDR3 loop is CASSGGPRAYEQYF. In nucleotides, the CDR3 is TGTGCCAGCAGTGGGGGGCCGAGAGCCTACGAGCAGTACTTC.

This clonotype was counted only a few times. The chain links TRBV2 to TRBJ1-6, with 11 bases matching TRBD1. The CDR3 covers 15 residues. The V gene's germline CDR1 is SNHLY and CDR2 FYNNEI. The junction had 7 bases not matched to a gene; V was cut back by 8 bases and J by 7 bases. CDR3 in DNA: TGTGCCAGCCGACCTGGACAGGGGGCAAATTCACCCCTCCACTTT. Its protein product is CASRPGQGANSPLHF.

This clonotype was detected only a few times. The chain links TRBV7-9 to TRBJ2-7; D call uncertain. Germline CDR1 is SEHNR and CDR2 is FQNEAQ (reference sequence). The V end lost 0 bases, the J end lost 0 bases, and 18 bases lay between the germline ends. The CDR3 has 18 residues. DNA of the CDR3: TGTGCCAGCAGCTTAGCACGGGCAAGGGCCGTCAGCTCCTACGAGCAGTACTTC. Protein product: CASSLARARAVSSYEQYF.

The CDR3 region has the DNA TGTGCCAGCAGTGAATCCGGGTATGGCTACACCTTC. Translating gives CASSESGYGYTF. This chain connects TRBV6-1 to TRBJ1-2; D not resolved. Germline V gives CDR1 MNHNS, CDR2 SASEGT. V lost 2 bases to trimming and J lost 5 bases, with 6 bases between them. This CDR3 has 12 residues.